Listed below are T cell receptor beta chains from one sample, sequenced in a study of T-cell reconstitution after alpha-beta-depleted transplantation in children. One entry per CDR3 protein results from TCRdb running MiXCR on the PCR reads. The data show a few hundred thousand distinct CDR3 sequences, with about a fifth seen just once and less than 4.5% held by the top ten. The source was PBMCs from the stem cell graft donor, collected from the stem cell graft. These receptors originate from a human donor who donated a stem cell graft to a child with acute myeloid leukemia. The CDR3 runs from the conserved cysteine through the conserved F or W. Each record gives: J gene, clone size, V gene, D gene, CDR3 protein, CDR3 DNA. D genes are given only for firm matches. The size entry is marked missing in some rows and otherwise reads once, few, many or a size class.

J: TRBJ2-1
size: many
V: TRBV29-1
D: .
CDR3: CSVVSRLDSNEQFF
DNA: TGCAGCGTTGTTAGCAGACTCGATTCCAATGAGCAGTTCTTC

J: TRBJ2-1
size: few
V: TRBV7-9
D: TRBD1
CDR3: CASSTQGWNEQFF
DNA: TGTGCCAGCAGCACACAGGGGTGGAATGAGCAGTTCTTC

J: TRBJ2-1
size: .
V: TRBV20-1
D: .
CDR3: CSARGTPPNEQFF
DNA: TGCAGTGCTAGGGGGACTCCTCCCAATGAGCAGTTCTTC

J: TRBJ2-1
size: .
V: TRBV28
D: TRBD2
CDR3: CASRSGTTNEQFF
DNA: TGTGCCAGCAGATCCGGGACTACCAATGAGCAGTTCTTC

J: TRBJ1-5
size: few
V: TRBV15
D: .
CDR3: CATSRQGPGQPQHF
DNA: TGTGCCACCAGCAGGCAGGGCCCGGGCCAGCCCCAGCATTTT

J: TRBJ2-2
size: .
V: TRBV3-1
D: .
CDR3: CASSQAVGELFF
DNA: TGTGCCAGCAGCCAAGCCGTCGGGGAGCTGTTTTTT

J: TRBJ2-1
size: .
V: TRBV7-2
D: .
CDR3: CASGFSYSYNEQFF
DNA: TGTGCCAGCGGATTCAGCTACTCCTACAATGAGCAGTTCTTC

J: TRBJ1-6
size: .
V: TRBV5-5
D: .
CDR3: CASSLEDIGNSPLHF
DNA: TGTGCCAGCAGCTTGGAGGACATCGGTAATTCACCCCTCCACTTT

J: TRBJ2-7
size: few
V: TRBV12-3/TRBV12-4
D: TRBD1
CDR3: CASSSASTGGGQYF
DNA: TGTGCCAGCAGTTCCGCGTCGACAGGGGGTGGGCAGTACTTC

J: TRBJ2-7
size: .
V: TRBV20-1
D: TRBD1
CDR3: CSARVEGQGDYEQYF
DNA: TGCAGTGCTAGAGTCGAGGGACAGGGGGACTACGAGCAGTACTTC

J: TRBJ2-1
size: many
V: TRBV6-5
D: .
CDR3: CASSYSVLETRAANEQFF
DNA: TGTGCCAGCAGTTACTCAGTTTTGGAAACTCGGGCCGCTAATGAGCAGTTCTTC

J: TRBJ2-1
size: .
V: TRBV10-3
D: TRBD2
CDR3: CAISGLAGTYNEQFF
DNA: TGTGCCATCAGTGGGCTAGCGGGAACCTACAATGAGCAGTTCTTC

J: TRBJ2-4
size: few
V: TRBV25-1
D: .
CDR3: CASSELEENIQYF
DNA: TGTGCCAGCAGTGAATTAGAAGAAAACATTCAGTACTTC

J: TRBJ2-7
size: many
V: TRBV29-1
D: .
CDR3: CSVASFLMDEQYF
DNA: TGCAGCGTTGCTTCCTTTTTGATGGACGAGCAGTACTTC

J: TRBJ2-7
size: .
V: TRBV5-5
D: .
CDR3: CASSFPRGAEYF
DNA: TGTGCCAGCAGCTTCCCCCGAGGAGCGGAGTACTTC

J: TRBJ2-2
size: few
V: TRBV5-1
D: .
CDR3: CASRMTTTTGELFF
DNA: TGCGCCAGCAGAATGACCACGACCACCGGGGAGCTGTTTTTT

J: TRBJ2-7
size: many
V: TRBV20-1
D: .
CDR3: CSATRGVEQYF
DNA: TGCAGTGCTACCCGTGGGGTCGAGCAGTACTTC

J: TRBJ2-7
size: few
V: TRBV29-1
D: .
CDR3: CSVDVYAGTYEQYF
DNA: TGCAGCGTTGATGTGTACGCCGGGACCTACGAGCAGTACTTC

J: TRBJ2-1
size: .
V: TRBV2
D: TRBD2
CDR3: CASCLRRLAGESSYNEQFF
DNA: TGTGCCAGCTGTCTCCGGAGACTAGCGGGAGAGAGCTCCTACAATGAGCAGTTCTTC

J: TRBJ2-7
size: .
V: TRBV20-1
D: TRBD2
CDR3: CSAKSGRGYEQYF
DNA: TGCAGTGCAAAGAGCGGGAGGGGGTACGAGCAGTACTTC

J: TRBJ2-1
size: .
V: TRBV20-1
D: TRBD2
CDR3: CSARGLAASNEQFF
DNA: TGCAGTGCTAGAGGCCTAGCGGCCAGCAATGAGCAGTTCTTC

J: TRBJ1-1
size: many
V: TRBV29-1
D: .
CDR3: CSVEQVLMNTEAFF
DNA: TGCAGCGTCGAGCAGGTACTAATGAACACTGAAGCTTTCTTT

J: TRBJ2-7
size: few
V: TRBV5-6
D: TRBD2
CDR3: CASSHQREMGEQYF
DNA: TGTGCCAGCAGTCATCAGCGGGAGATGGGGGAGCAGTACTTC

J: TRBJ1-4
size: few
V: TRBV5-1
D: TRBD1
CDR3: CASSLGQGANEKLFF
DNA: TGCGCCAGCAGCTTGGGACAGGGTGCTAATGAAAAACTGTTTTTT

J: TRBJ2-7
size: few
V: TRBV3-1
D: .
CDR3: CASSHPGDYEQYF
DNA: TGTGCCAGCAGCCATCCCGGGGACTACGAGCAGTACTTC

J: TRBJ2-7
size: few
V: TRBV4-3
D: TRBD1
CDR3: CASTYGTGPYEQYF
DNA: TGCGCCAGCACTTACGGGACAGGGCCCTACGAGCAGTACTTC

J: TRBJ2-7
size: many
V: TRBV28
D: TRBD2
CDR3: CASSRLAGGNEQYF
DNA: TGTGCCAGCAGTCGACTAGCGGGAGGGAACGAGCAGTACTTC

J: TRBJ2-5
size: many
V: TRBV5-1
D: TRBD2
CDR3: CASSPGTSDQETQYF
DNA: TGCGCCAGCAGCCCCGGGACTAGCGACCAAGAGACCCAGTACTTC

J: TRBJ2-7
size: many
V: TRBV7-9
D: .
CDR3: CASSLVPRASYEQYF
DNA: TGTGCCAGCAGCTTAGTGCCCAGGGCATCCTACGAGCAGTACTTC

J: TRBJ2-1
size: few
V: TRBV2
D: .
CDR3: CASRIRNNEQFF
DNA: TGTGCCAGCAGAATTAGAAACAATGAGCAGTTCTTC

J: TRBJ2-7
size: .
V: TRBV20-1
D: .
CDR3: CSAATADFSYEQYF
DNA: TGCAGTGCTGCGACAGCTGATTTCTCCTACGAGCAGTACTTC

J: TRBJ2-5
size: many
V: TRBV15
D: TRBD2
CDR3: CATSSGLAGGGQETQYF
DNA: TGTGCCACCAGCAGTGGACTAGCGGGAGGAGGCCAAGAGACCCAGTACTTC

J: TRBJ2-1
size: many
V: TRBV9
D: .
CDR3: CASSVGGMSYNEQFF
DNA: TGTGCCAGCAGCGTTGGCGGGATGTCGTACAATGAGCAGTTCTTC

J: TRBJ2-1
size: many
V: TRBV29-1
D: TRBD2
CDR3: CSVALLLATEEQFF
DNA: TGCAGCGTTGCTCTCCTACTAGCGACGGAGGAGCAGTTCTTC

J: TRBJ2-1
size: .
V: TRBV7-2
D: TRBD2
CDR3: CASSLAPLAGEQFF
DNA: TGTGCCAGCAGCTTAGCGCCCCTAGCGGGAGAGCAGTTCTTC

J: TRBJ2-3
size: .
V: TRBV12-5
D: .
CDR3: CASGSTTRDSTDTQYF
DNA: TGTGCTAGTGGTTCCACAACCCGAGACAGCACAGATACGCAGTATTTT

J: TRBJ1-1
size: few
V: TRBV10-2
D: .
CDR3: CASSQGQNTEAFF
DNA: TGCGCCAGCAGCCAAGGACAGAACACTGAAGCTTTCTTT

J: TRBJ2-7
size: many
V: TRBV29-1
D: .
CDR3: CSAGTFRYEQYF
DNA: TGCAGCGCCGGGACTTTCCGCTACGAGCAGTACTTC

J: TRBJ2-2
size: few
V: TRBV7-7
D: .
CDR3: CASSEGLTGELFF
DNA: TGTGCCAGCAGCGAAGGACTAACCGGGGAGCTGTTTTTT

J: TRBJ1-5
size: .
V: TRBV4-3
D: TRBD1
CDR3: CASSQVWAGGIQPQHF
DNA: TGCGCCAGCAGCCAAGTGTGGGCAGGGGGGATTCAGCCCCAGCATTTT

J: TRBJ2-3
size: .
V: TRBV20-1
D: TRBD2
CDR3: CSCGQAGSTDTQYF
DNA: TGCAGTTGCGGACAAGCGGGAAGCACAGATACGCAGTATTTT

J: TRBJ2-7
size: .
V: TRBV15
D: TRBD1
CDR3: CATSREDRASYEQYF
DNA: TGTGCCACCAGCAGAGAGGACAGGGCATCCTACGAGCAGTACTTC

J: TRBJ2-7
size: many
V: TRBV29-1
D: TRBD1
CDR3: CSAWRTGGDEQYF
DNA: TGCAGCGCTTGGCGGACAGGGGGCGACGAGCAGTACTTC

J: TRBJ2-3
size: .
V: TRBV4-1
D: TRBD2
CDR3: CASSQGLAGFKDTQYF
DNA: TGCGCCAGCAGCCAAGGACTAGCGGGATTCAAAGATACGCAGTATTTT

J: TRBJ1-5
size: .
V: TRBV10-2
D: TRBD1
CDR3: CASSDSGTGGSWWKPQHF
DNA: TGCGCCAGCAGTGATTCAGGGACAGGGGGAAGTTGGTGGAAGCCCCAGCATTTT

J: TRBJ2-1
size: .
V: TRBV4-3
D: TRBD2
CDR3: CASSDRLAGVYEQFF
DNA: TGCGCCAGCAGCGATCGACTAGCGGGAGTTTATGAGCAGTTCTTC

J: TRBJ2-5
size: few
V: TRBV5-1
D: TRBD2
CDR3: CASWLGTSGILETQYF
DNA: TGCGCCAGTTGGTTAGGGACTAGCGGGATCCTGGAGACCCAGTACTTC

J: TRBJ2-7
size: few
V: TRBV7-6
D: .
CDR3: CASSLISGTTYEQYF
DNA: TGTGCCAGCAGCTTAATCTCCGGGACGACCTACGAGCAGTACTTC